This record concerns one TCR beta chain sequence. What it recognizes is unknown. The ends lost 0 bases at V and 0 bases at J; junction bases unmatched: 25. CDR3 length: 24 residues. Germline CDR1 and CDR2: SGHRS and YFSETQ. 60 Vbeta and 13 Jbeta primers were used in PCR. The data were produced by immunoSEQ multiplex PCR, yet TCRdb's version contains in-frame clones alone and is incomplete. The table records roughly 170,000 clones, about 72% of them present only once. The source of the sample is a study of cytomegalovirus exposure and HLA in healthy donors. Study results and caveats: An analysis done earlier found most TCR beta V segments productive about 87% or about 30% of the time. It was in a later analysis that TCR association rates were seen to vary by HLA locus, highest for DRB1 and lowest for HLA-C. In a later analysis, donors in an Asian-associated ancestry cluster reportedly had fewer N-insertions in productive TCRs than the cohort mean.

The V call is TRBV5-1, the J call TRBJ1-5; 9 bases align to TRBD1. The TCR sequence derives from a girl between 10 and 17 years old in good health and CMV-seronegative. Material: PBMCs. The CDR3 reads CASSLEPRMPGQGIGLDSNQPQHF. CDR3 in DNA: TGCGCCAGCAGCTTGGAACCCCGTATGCCGGGACAGGGTATCGGGTTGGATAGCAATCAGCCCCAGCATTTT.